This T cell receptor (beta chain) was sequenced for a study of blood T cell repertoires in COVID-19 (dated by TCRdb to about 2020). The study in broad terms: The collaborator samples originated in the United States, Italy and Spain and spanned the acute and convalescent phases of COVID-19. Deeply sampled blood TCRbeta repertoires from subjects exposed to, actively infected with, or recovered from COVID-19 were included in the dataset. The prospective study material was composed of cDNA or gDNA derived from T cells, B-cell-depleted T cells, or PBMCs. The samples were drawn from two sources: the first 160 participants of the ongoing ImmuneRACE study, and over 1,000 subjects contributed by 6 global collaborators. Sample metadata almost always included a de-identified subject ID, COVID-19 status, age in years and sex. The repertoires were released in a freely available public database meant as a resource for research on the immune response to SARS-CoV-2. Where available, HLA class I and class II types were taken from metadata supplied by the sample provider and were not determined by assay-based typing. Overall study outcomes, separate from this receptor: How much clinical and demographic metadata was included differed by source and by participant, and the metadata was provided uncurated.

TCRbeta CDR3 regions were amplified from genomic DNA using the immunoSEQ Assay, a bias-controlled multiplex PCR. In the original analysis: Nucleated cell counts per sample were estimated from amplification of reference gene primers within the assay. To quantify the absolute abundance of each unique TCRbeta CDR3 rearrangement, sequence reads were collapsed and filtered. For each sample, productive Simpson clonality was calculated as the square root of Simpson's diversity index across productive rearrangements. Imported from immuneACCESS, the table was reduced by TCRdb to in-frame sequences with V and J called. These copies leave out some clones; in studies compared against another copy, an unresolved V gene accounts for under half, and the cause of the remainder is not known. V, J and clone size are those of that table, while D and trimming were read from the DNA. The sample table shows some 260,000 clones, and just under 85% are seen once. The ten largest clones take up about 9.6% of the sample.

Whole blood was collected in K2EDTA tubes by collaborating institutions according to the institutions' own protocols. Collaborator samples were shipped for TCRbeta analysis as frozen whole blood, isolated PBMCs, or DNA extracted from either sample type. From the cysteine up to the phenylalanine, the CDR3 has a length of 14 residues. The CDR3 DNA has 42 bases and is translated from base 1. From a lookup of the germline V gene, CDR1 and CDR2 are KGHDR and SFDVKD. V is cut by 4 bases and J by 6 bases, and the space between the germline ends is 11 bases. In regard to this clone: Its antigen specificity is not known. No clone much larger than this one lies a single base away; base qualities are absent.

This sequence was found in a man aged 80 or over with acute or convalescent COVID-19. This chain joins TRBV24-1 to TRBJ2-2; TRBD1 is a weak D gene call, 6 bases matching. Sequenced input: peripheral blood. The sequenced DNA: TGTGCCACCAGTGACATTCGGACAGCCGGGGAGCTGTTTTTT. The resulting protein is CATSDIRTAGELFF.